The 22 T cell receptor beta chains listed next were all sequenced from one sample in a study of CD8+ T cells in alopecia areata. Extraction of RNA preceded its reverse transcription into cDNA, which served as the sequencing template. The repertoire was sequenced with immunoSEQ multiplex PCR; TCRdb's copy has only in-frame clones and lacks some. The table records 69,000 or so clones, approximately 60% of them present only once. Sequenced here: CD8+ T cells sorted from blood, sampled at week 0. The source of these receptors is a human donor with alopecia areata.

The rearrangement uses TRBV5-1 and TRBJ1-1; 9 bases match TRBD1. The V gene's germline CDR1 is SGHRS and CDR2 YFSETQ. The CDR3 totals 16 residues. With 4 bases clipped from V and 6 bases from J, the junction kept 13 bases outside the gene matches. This chain's CDR3 is CASSPRRTGEFAEAFF. For the CDR3, the DNA is TGCGCCAGCAGCCCCCGCCGGACAGGGGAGTTTGCTGAAGCTTTCTTT.

There are a few counts of this clone. The genes are TRBV9 and TRBJ2-3, with TRBD2 matching over 10 bases. CDR1 SGDLS and CDR2 YYNGEE come from the germline V gene. Trimming took 6 bases from V and 5 from J; bases not matched to a gene: 6. The CDR3 has 14 residues. The CDR3 sequence is CASTSGGAVDTQYF. CDR3 nucleotides: TGTGCCAGCACCAGCGGGGGGGCGGTAGATACGCAGTATTTT.

This clone was counted ten times or more. The chain combines TRBV5-5 with TRBJ1-2; D is unresolved. Deletions cut 0 bases from V and 8 bases from J, with 14 bases between. CDR1 SGHKS and CDR2 YYEKEE come from the germline V gene (reference sequence). The CDR3 contains 14 residues. CDR3 nucleotides: TGTGCCAGCAGCTTGGACGCCGCCACCAGGGGCTACACCTTC. It specifies CASSLDAATRGYTF. The variable domain in full, with the rest retrieved from reference TRBV5-5 and TRBJ1-2, is DAGVTQSPTHLIKTRGQQVTLRCSPISGHKSVSWYQQVLGQGPQFIFQYYEKEERGRGNFPDRFSARQFPNYSSELNVNALLLGDSALYLCASSLDAATRGYTFGSGTRLTVV.

This chain links TRBV30 with TRBJ2-7; 9 bases fit TRBD1. The germline V gene encodes CDR1 GTSNPN and CDR2 SVGIG (reference sequence). V lost 1 base, J lost 3 bases, and 1 base stayed unmatched. The CDR3 is 13 residues long. In DNA form, the CDR3 reads TGTGCCTGGAGTGCGGGACAGGGCTACGAGCAGTACTTC. Translation: CAWSAGQGYEQYF.

The chain joins TRBV19 to TRBJ2-7, with 9 bases aligning to TRBD1. The trim removed 6 bases at V and 5 bases at J, leaving 8 bases unmatched. The CDR3 contains 14 residues. Per the germline V gene, CDR1 is LNHDA and CDR2 is SQIVND (reference sequence). The CDR3 here is CASSLGTGIDEQYF. CDR3 DNA sequence: TGTGCCAGTAGCCTCGGGACAGGGATCGACGAGCAGTACTTC.

This clone was observed a single time. The gene calls are TRBV29-1 and TRBJ2-1; 14 nucleotides align to TRBD2. The CDR3 has 18 residues. Trimming took 2 bases from V and 1 from J; bases not matched to a gene: 7. The V gene's germline CDR1 is SQVTM and CDR2 ANQGSEA. CDR3 in amino acids: CSVELTSGRALSYNEQFF. DNA of the CDR3: TGCAGCGTTGAACTGACTAGCGGGAGGGCCTTATCCTACAATGAGCAGTTCTTC.

The chain has TRBV27 and TRBJ2-7, with 7 bases fitting TRBD1. This CDR3 is 15 amino acids long. The V gene end was trimmed by 4 bases and the J gene end by 1 base; junction bases not matched to a gene: 7. Germline V gene data show CDR1 as MNHEY and CDR2 as SMNVEV (reference sequence). CDR3 nucleotides: TGTGCCAGCAGTTCTGAGACAGGGCTTTCCTACGAGCAGTACTTC. Translation gives CASSSETGLSYEQYF.

This chain connects TRBV4-1 to TRBJ2-1; no definite D call. Germline CDR1 reads MGHRA; CDR2 reads YSYEKL. V was trimmed by 1 base and J by 5 bases, leaving 3 bases between them. This CDR3 contains 12 residues. The CDR3 DNA follows: TGCGCCAGCAGCCAAGGAAACAATGAGCAGTTCTTC. Its protein product is CASSQGNNEQFF.

This clone showed up just a few times. The chain couples TRBV7-9 to TRBJ1-4; D is uncertain. Germline CDR1 and CDR2: SEHNR and FQNEAQ (reference sequence). This CDR3 contains 14 residues. V was trimmed by 3 bases and J by 7 bases, leaving 12 bases between them. CDR3 sequence (DNA): TGTGCCAGCAGCTTTGGGGAGATCGGTGAAAAACTGTTTTTT. Residues: CASSFGEIGEKLFF.

This chain joins TRBV28 and TRBJ2-5; unclear D gene. V gave up 3 bases and J gave up 14 bases, with 4 bases separating them. This CDR3 spans 8 amino acids. CDR1 is MDHEN and CDR2 is SYDVKM in the germline V gene. CDR3 amino acids: CASSLPYF. The CDR3 DNA reads as TGTGCCAGCAGTTTGCCCTACTTC.

In this sample, this clone turned up a few times. V and J are TRBV13 and TRBJ1-2; D unresolved. Trimming took 0 bases from V and 0 from J, leaving 8 bases between them. The CDR3 totals 15 residues. Germline CDR1 PRHDT, CDR2 FYEKMQ (reference sequence). The CDR3: CASSLGTASNYGYTF. The DNA for the CDR3 is TGTGCCAGCAGCTTAGGGACGGCTTCTAACTATGGCTACACCTTC.

V usage is TRBV5-5 and J usage is TRBJ2-1; no definite D call. The CDR3 totals 14 residues. The V and J ends lost 0 bases and 10 bases respectively, with 14 bases between them. Per germline, CDR1 SGHKS and CDR2 YYEKEE (reference sequence). DNA of the CDR3: TGTGCCAGCAGCTTGGTAGGCAGCGATAACGAGCAGTTCTTC. Protein sequence: CASSLVGSDNEQFF.

This clone appeared a few times. The genes are TRBV13 and TRBJ2-5, with D maybe TRBD2 (5 bases). The CDR3 has 15 amino acids. The germline CDR1 and CDR2 sequences are PRHDT and FYEKMQ (reference sequence). The V end lost 2 bases, the J end lost 5 bases, and 15 bases lay between the germline ends. The CDR3 DNA is TGTGCCAGCAGCTTATGGACTCCCAACGGGGAGACCCAGTACTTC. This translates into CASSLWTPNGETQYF.

The gene calls are TRBV6-5 and TRBJ2-2; no clear D gene. The CDR3 is made up of 15 amino acids. V lost 2 bases to trimming and J lost 2 bases, with 9 bases between them. CDR1 MNHEY and CDR2 SVGAGI come from the germline V gene. The CDR3 sequence is CASSYIWGNTGELFF. The DNA for the CDR3 is TGTGCCAGCAGTTACATCTGGGGTAACACCGGGGAGCTGTTTTTT.

J is TRBJ2-5 and V is TRBV4-1; D possibly corresponds to TRBD1 (6 bases). V shed 1 base and J shed 5 bases, with 14 bases lying between them. Germline V CDR1 and CDR2: MGHRA, YSYEKL. This CDR3 spans 15 amino acids. The CDR3 DNA is TGCGCCAGCAGCCAAGGACAGGACGGTGTCGAGACCCAGTACTTC. Its translation is CASSQGQDGVETQYF.

The rearrangement joins TRBV13 to TRBJ1-1; D unclear. Germline CDR1 PRHDT, CDR2 FYEKMQ (reference sequence). This CDR3 region has 16 residues. Trimming pared 3 bases from V and 5 bases from J, leaving 19 bases between. CDR3 loop: CASSFGSLERDTEAFF. CDR3 DNA sequence: TGTGCCAGCAGCTTTGGCAGTCTGGAGAGGGATACTGAAGCTTTCTTT.

This clone was found many times. The genes are TRBV7-9 and TRBJ2-3, with 7 bases fitting TRBD1. Germline values: CDR1 SEHNR, CDR2 FQNEAQ (reference sequence). CDR3 size: 15 residues. With 5 bases clipped from V and 2 bases from J, the junction kept 7 bases outside the gene matches. In DNA, the CDR3 is TGTGCCAGCAGCGAAGGGACAGCACACACAGATACGCAGTATTTT. The encoded protein is CASSEGTAHTDTQYF.

The chain couples TRBV7-9 to TRBJ1-2; unclear D gene. The CDR3 covers 14 residues. CDR1 and CDR2 from the germline V gene are SEHNR and FQNEAQ (reference sequence). The ends were cut back, 1 base at V and 6 bases at J, with 12 bases in the middle. CDR3 nucleotides: TGTGCCAGCAGCTTAGGATGGCAATCTGATGGCTACACCTTC. This sequence encodes CASSLGWQSDGYTF.

This clone was seen many times. The CDR3 nucleotides read TGTGCCAGCAGCGAAAAAGACAGCCGGGACACCGGGGAGCTGTTTTTT. Amino acids: CASSEKDSRDTGELFF. The V gene is TRBV5-4, the J gene TRBJ2-2; tentative D call: TRBD1 (5 bases). This CDR3 has 16 residues. Germline-derived CDR1 and CDR2 are SGHNT and YYREEE (reference sequence). V gave up 4 bases and J gave up 3 bases, with 16 bases separating them.

This rearrangement joins TRBV9 to TRBJ2-3, with 7 bases aligning to TRBD2. Germline V gene data show CDR1 as SGDLS and CDR2 as YYNGEE. V dropped 0 bases and J dropped 3; count of bases not matched to a gene: 10. This CDR3 spans 17 amino acids. CDR3 in amino acids: CASSVGSAGSGTDTQYF. The CDR3 DNA reads as TGTGCCAGCAGCGTAGGTTCAGCGGGAAGTGGGACAGATACGCAGTATTTT.

The rearrangement links TRBV30 to TRBJ2-1; D gene ambiguous. V was cut by 1 base and J by 9 bases, with 13 bases left in between. The germline V gene encodes CDR1 GTSNPN and CDR2 SVGIG (reference sequence). This CDR3 is built from 13 residues. CDR3 sequence (DNA): TGTGCCTGGAGTGATGCTGCAAGAATTGAGCAGTTCTTC. Encoded protein: CAWSDAARIEQFF. Together with reference TRBV30 and TRBJ2-1, the CDR3 gives the full variable domain: SQTIHQWPATLVQPVGSPLSLECTVEGTSNPNLYWYRQAAGRGLQLLFYSVGIGQISSEVPQNLSASRPQDRQFILSSKKLLLSDSGFYLCAWSDAARIEQFFGPGTRLTVL.

This clone was seen a handful of times. J is TRBJ2-5 and V is TRBV7-9, with TRBD1 matching over 9 bases. The CDR3 consists of 13 residues. Germline V gene data show CDR1 as SEHNR and CDR2 as FQNEAQ (reference sequence). V dropped 5 bases and J dropped 5; count of bases not matched to a gene: 3. In DNA, the CDR3 is TGTGCCAGCAGCCGGACAGGGGATGAGACCCAGTACTTC. Translating gives CASSRTGDETQYF.